The next 7 T cell receptor beta chains were all read from a single sample in a study of cytomegalovirus exposure and HLA in healthy donors. Use of 60 Vbeta and 13 Jbeta primers characterized the PCR. Clones were read by immunoSEQ multiplex PCR, and TCRdb kept only the in-frame ones, dropping some. The data contain about 170,000 clones, approximately 77% of them seen just once; the ten biggest clones take up around 1.5%. Specimen: PBMCs. The receptors come from a male donor in good health and CMV-seronegative.

The chain couples TRBV12-5 to TRBJ2-1; D not resolved. The CDR3 loop spans 16 amino acids. Germline CDR1 and CDR2: LGHNT and FRNRAP. Trimming stripped 0 bases from V and 0 bases from J, with 9 bases between. CDR3 sequence (DNA): TGTGCTAGTGGTTTGGTCGGCGGCGTCTCCTACAATGAGCAGTTCTTC. Residues: CASGLVGGVSYNEQFF.

The chain links TRBV7-6 to TRBJ2-1; 7 bases align to TRBD1. Germline loops: CDR1 SGHVS, CDR2 FNYEAQ. This CDR3 contains 13 residues. With 1 base clipped from V and 8 bases from J, the junction kept 2 bases outside the gene matches. CDR3 coding DNA: TGTGCCAGCAGCTTAGAAGGGGGCCATGAGCAGTTCTTC. This encodes CASSLEGGHEQFF.

V usage is TRBV9 and J usage is TRBJ2-3; D is unclear. Trimming cost V 4 bases and J 6 bases, with 6 bases left between them. From germline, CDR1 is SGDLS and CDR2 YYNGEE. This CDR3 has 11 residues. The CDR3: CASSRFDTQYF. The CDR3 DNA reads TGTGCCAGCAGCCGGTTTGATACGCAGTATTTT.

This chain links TRBV28 with TRBJ2-7; TRBD2 matches at 10 bases. From germline, CDR1 is MDHEN and CDR2 SYDVKM. The CDR3 covers 17 residues. The junction had 9 bases not matched to a gene; V was cut back by 2 bases and J by 2 bases. CDR3 DNA sequence: TGTGCCAGCAGTTTAATGATACGGACTAGCGGCACCTACGAGCAGTACTTC. The encoded protein is CASSLMIRTSGTYEQYF.

The V gene is TRBV2, the J gene TRBJ1-1; the D is unclear. Trimming stripped 8 bases from V and 5 bases from J, with 15 bases between. The length of the CDR3 is 13 residues. The germline V gene encodes CDR1 SNHLY and CDR2 FYNNEI. DNA for the CDR3: TGTGCCAGCGGGAGTGAACACTCGACTGAAGCTTTCTTT. It is translated as CASGSEHSTEAFF.

J is TRBJ1-1 and V is TRBV27; D gene unclear. The ends were cut back, 3 bases at V and 5 bases at J, with 25 bases in the middle. The CDR3 loop spans 18 amino acids. CDR1 is MNHEY, CDR2 SMNVEV, per germline (reference sequence). As DNA, the CDR3 is TGTGCCAGCAGTTTCCTAACGGGGTCGACGGCGGTGGGTACTGAAGCTTTCTTT. It encodes CASSFLTGSTAVGTEAFF.

Only one count was recorded for this clone. The chain employs TRBV5-1 and TRBJ2-3; TRBD2 agrees at 9 bases. Germline V gene data show CDR1 as SGHRS and CDR2 as YFSETQ. V shed 2 bases and J 3 bases; nucleotides not matched to a gene: 10. The CDR3 extends over 17 amino acids. CDR3 sequence (DNA): TGCGCCAGCAGCTTTACGATTGCGGGGGGGAGGACAGATACGCAGTATTTT. It specifies CASSFTIAGGRTDTQYF.